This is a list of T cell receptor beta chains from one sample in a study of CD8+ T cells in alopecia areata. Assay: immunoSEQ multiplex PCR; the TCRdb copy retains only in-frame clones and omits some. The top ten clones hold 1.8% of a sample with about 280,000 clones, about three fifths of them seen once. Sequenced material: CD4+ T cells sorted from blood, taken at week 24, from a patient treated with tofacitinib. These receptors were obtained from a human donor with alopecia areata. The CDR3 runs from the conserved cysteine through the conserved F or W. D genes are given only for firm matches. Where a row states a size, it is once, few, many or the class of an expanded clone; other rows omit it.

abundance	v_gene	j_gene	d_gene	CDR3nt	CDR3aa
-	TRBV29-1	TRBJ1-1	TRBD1	TGCAGCGTTTCGACAGGGGGCAGGACTGAAGCTTTCTTT	CSVSTGGRTEAFF
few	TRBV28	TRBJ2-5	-	TGTGCCAGCAGTCCCGCGACAACCGTCCGGGAGCAGTACTTC	CASSPATTVREQYF
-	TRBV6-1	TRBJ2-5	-	TGTGCCAGCAGTGGGGGAGTCTCAGAGACCCAGTACTTC	CASSGGVSETQYF
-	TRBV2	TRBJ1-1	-	TGTGCCAGCAGTGACAGGGGTTTAATCGCTGAAGCTTTCTTT	CASSDRGLIAEAFF
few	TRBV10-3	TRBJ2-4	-	TGTGCCCACGGAAGGACAGAAGACATTCAGTACTTC	CAHGRTEDIQYF
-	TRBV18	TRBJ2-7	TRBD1	TGTGCCAGCTCACCGGGACAGCAACTCCCCGGGTACGAGCAGTACTTC	CASSPGQQLPGYEQYF
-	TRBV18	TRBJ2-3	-	TGTGCCAGCTCTAAGGGGCCGTTAACGATCTTGGAGGATACGCAGTATTTT	CASSKGPLTILEDTQYF
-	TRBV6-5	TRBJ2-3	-	TGTGCCAGTCAGGGTCCCCCCGCAGATACGCAGTATTTT	CASQGPPADTQYF
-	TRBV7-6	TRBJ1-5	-	TGTGCCAGCAGCCCCGGGGGCTCCAAGCCCCAGCATTTT	CASSPGGSKPQHF
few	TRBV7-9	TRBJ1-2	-	TGTGCCAGCACCTTGGGGCGCGAGGGAGGCTACACCTTC	CASTLGREGGYTF
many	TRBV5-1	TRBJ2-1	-	TGCGCCAGCAGCTTGGTGACAGCTTACAATGAGCAGTTCTTC	CASSLVTAYNEQFF
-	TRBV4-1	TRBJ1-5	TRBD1	TGCGCCAGCAGCTCTCAGGGGGGGGCGGTTCAGCCCCAGCATTTT	CASSSQGGAVQPQHF
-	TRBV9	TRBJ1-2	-	TGTGCCAGCAGCGTTTCCCTGGGCTATGGCTACACCTTC	CASSVSLGYGYTF
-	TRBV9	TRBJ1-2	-	TGTGCCAGCAGCGTACCCAGGCATGGCTACACCTTC	CASSVPRHGYTF
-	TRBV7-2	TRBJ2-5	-	TGTGCCAGCAGCTTAAGGGGGGAGACCCAGTACTTC	CASSLRGETQYF
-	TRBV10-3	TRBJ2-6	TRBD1	TGTGCCATCAGTGAGAGGGCCGGGACAGGGGGTTCAGGGGCCAACGTCCTGACTTTC	CAISERAGTGGSGANVLTF
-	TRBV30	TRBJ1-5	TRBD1	TGTGCCTGGAGTGTACTGGGACAGTTGAATCAGCCCCAGCATTTT	CAWSVLGQLNQPQHF
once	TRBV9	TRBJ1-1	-	TGTGCCAGCAGCGTAGAGCCGATCCCTATTAAGGGTTTCTTT	CASSVEPIPIKGFF
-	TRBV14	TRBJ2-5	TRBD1	TGTGCCAGCAGCCAAGCCAGGGGGTACCAAGAGACCCAGTACTTC	CASSQARGYQETQYF
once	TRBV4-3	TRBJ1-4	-	TGCGCCAGCAGCGCACAGGCCCTGGTTGGTGAAAAACTGTTTTTT	CASSAQALVGEKLFF
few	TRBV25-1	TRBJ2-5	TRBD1	TGTGCCAGCAACGATTACAGGGGGGAGACCCAGTACTTC	CASNDYRGETQYF
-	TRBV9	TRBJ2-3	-	TGTGCCAGCAGCGTAGTGGGGGCGAAGAATACGCAGTATTTT	CASSVVGAKNTQYF
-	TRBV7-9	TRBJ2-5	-	TGTGCCAGCAGCTGGTACCAAGAGACCCAGTACTTC	CASSWYQETQYF
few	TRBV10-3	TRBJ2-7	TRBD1	TGTGCCACCAGACAGGGTCAAGACGACGAGCAGTACTTC	CATRQGQDDEQYF
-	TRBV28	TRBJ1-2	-	TGTGCCAGCGGAGGCCAGGTGCGGGGCTACACCTTC	CASGGQVRGYTF
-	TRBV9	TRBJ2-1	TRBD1	TGTGCCAGCAGGGGCGGGACAGGAGCTTACAATGAGCAGTTCTTC	CASRGGTGAYNEQFF
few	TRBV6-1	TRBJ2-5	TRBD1	TGTGCCAGCAGGACAGGGGGTCGGGAGACCCAGTACTTC	CASRTGGRETQYF
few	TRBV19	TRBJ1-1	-	TGTGCCACGCGATGGGGCCAAATGAACACTGAAGCTTTCTTT	CATRWGQMNTEAFF
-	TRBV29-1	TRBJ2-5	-	TGCAGCGTGAAAAACAGGGGGGGTGAGGAGACCCAGTACTTC	CSVKNRGGEETQYF
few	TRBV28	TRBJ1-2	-	TGTGCCAGTAACTTCATCCTCGGGAGCGACAGCTATGGCTACACCTTC	CASNFILGSDSYGYTF
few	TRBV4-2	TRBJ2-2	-	TGTGCCAGCAGCCCGCCTGGGACGGTTAACACCGGGGAGCTGTTTTTT	CASSPPGTVNTGELFF
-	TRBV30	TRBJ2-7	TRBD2	TGTGCCTGGAGCCGAGGCCGCACGAGCGGGGGTGTCTACGAGCAGTACTTC	CAWSRGRTSGGVYEQYF
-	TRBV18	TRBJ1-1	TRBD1	TGTGCCAGCTCACCAATGACAGGGGGGCGACCTAACACTGAAGCTTTCTTT	CASSPMTGGRPNTEAFF
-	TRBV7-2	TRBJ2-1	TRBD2	TGTGCCAGCAGCATCGGGACTAGCGGCGCCAATGAGCAGTTCTTC	CASSIGTSGANEQFF
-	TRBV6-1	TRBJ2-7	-	TGTGCCAGCAGTGAAGATGGGGCCGAGCAGTACTTC	CASSEDGAEQYF
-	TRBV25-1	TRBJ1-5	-	TGTGCCAGCAGTGCCCCCGGCCTGGGACAGCCCCAGCATTTT	CASSAPGLGQPQHF
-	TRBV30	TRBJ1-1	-	TGTGCCTGGGGTACAGGGAACACTGAAGCTTTCTTT	CAWGTGNTEAFF
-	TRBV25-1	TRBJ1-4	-	TGTGCCAGCAGTGAGACAACTAATGAAAAACTGTTTTTT	CASSETTNEKLFF
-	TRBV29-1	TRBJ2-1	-	TGCAGCGTTGATAGGGGGGGCGAGCAGTTCTTC	CSVDRGGEQFF
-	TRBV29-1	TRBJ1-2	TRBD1	TGCAGCGCTCGGGGTGAACAGGGGGCTGGATACTATGGCTACACCTTC	CSARGEQGAGYYGYTF
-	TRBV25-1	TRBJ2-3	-	TGTGCCAGCAGTGAAACTAGCTTATACACAGATACGCAGTATTTT	CASSETSLYTDTQYF
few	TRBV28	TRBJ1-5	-	TGTGCCAGCAGTGACTCCTATCAGCCCCAGCATTTT	CASSDSYQPQHF
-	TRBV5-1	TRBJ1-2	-	TGCGCCAGCAGCTTGGATGGGCAGCAGGGCTACACCTTC	CASSLDGQQGYTF
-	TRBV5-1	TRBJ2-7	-	TGCGCCAGCAGCTTGGACGGTCAGGGAACCTTACGATGGCAGTACTTC	CASSLDGQGTLRWQYF
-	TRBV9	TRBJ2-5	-	TGTGCCAGCAGCGTAGGGTCCCAGGAGGAGACCCAGTACTTC	CASSVGSQEETQYF
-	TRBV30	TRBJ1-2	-	TGTGCCTGGACCCCCCGGAGTTATGGCTACACCTTC	CAWTPRSYGYTF
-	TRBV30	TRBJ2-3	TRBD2	TGTGCCTGGAGGCTAGCGGGGGGCCAAAGCACAGATACGCAGTATTTT	CAWRLAGGQSTDTQYF
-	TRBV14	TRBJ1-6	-	TGTGCCAGCAGCCAAGATCTCCATTCACCCCTCCACTTT	CASSQDLHSPLHF
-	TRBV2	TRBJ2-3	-	TGTGCCAAAGGTCCGCCCGACTCCTCGCCCCCAGATACGCAGTATTTT	CAKGPPDSSPPDTQYF
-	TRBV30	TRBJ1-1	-	TGTGCCTGGGATAGGGTTACCACTGAAGCTTTCTTT	CAWDRVTTEAFF